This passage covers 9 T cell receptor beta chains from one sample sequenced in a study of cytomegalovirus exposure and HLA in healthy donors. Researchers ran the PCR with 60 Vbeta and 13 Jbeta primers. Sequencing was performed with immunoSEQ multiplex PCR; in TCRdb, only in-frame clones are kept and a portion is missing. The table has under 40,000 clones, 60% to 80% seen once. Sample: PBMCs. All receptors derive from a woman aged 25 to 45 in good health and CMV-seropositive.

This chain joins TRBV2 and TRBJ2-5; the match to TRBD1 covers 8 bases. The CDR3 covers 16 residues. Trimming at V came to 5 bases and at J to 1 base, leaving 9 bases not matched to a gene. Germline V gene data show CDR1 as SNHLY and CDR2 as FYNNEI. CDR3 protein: CASSLNRQGRQETQYF. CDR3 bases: TGTGCCAGCAGTTTAAACCGACAGGGGCGCCAAGAGACCCAGTACTTC.

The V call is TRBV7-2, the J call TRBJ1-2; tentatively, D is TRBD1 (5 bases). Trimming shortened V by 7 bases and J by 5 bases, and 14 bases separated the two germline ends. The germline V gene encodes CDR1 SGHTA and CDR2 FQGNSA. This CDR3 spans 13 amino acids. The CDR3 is CASTKPGGYGYTF. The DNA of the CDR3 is TGTGCCAGCACCAAGCCCGGGGGGTATGGCTACACCTTC. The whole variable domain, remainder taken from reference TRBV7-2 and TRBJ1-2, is GAGVSQSPSNKVTEKGKDVELRCDPISGHTALYWYRQSLGQGLEFLIYFQGNSAPDKSGLPSDRFSAERTGGSVSTLTIQRTQQEDSAVYLCASTKPGGYGYTFGSGTRLTVV.

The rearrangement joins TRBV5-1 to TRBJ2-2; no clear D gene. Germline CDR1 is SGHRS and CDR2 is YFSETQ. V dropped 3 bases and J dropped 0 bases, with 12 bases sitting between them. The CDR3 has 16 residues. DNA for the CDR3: TGCGCCAGCAGCTCTACCACCTACGCGAACACCGGGGAGCTGTTTTTT. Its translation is CASSSTTYANTGELFF.

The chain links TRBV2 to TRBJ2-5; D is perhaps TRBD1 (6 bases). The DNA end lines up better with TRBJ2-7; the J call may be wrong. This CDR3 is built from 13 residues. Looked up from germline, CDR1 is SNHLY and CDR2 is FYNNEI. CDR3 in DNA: TGTGCCAGCAGTGTAACAGGGTACAACGAGCAGTACTTC. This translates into CASSVTGYNEQYF.

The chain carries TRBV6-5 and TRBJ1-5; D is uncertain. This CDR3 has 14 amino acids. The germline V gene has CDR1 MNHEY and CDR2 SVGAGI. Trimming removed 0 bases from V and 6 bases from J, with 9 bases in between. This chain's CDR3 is CASSYSTFGQPQHF. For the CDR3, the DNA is TGTGCCAGCAGTTACTCGACTTTCGGTCAGCCCCAGCATTTT.

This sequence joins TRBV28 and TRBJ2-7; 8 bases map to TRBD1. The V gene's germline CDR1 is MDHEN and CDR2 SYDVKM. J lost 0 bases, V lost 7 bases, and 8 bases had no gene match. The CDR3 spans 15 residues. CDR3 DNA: TGTGCCAGCACCTTGTCGGACAGGGACTCCTACGAGCAGTACTTC. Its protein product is CASTLSDRDSYEQYF.

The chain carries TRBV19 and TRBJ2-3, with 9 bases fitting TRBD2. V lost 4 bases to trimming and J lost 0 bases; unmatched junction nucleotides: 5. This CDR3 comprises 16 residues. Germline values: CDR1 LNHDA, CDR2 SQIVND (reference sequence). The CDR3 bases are TGTGCCAGTAGTACAGGGACTAGCAGAAGCACAGATACGCAGTATTTT. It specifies CASSTGTSRSTDTQYF.

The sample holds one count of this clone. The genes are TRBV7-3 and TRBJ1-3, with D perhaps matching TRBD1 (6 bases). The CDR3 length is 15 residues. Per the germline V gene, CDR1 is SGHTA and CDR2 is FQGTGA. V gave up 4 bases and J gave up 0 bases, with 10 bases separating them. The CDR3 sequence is CASSSGTSSGNTIYF. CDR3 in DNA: TGTGCCAGCAGCTCCGGGACAAGCTCTGGAAACACCATATATTTT.

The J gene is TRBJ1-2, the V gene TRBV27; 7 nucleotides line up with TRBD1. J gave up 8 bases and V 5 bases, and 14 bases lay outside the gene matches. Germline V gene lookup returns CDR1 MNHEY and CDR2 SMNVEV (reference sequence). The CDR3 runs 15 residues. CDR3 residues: CASSTRTGSRGGYTF. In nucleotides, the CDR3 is TGTGCCAGCAGTACGAGGACAGGCTCTAGGGGGGGCTACACCTTC.